This T cell receptor beta chain was identified during a study of blood T cell repertoires in COVID-19. About the research overall: Some COVID-19 samples were acute and others convalescent; all came from the United States, Italy and Spain. In each case, the material was cDNA or gDNA derived from T cells, B-cell-depleted T cells, or PBMCs.

Per the authors' pipeline: Counts of nucleated cells, estimated from reference gene primer amplification, were obtained. TCRdb's copy holds only in-frame clones and misses some; the assay was immunoSEQ multiplex PCR. Clone size and the V and J calls come from that table; the DNA yielded D and trimming. The sample includes around 210,000 clones, roughly 90% of them seen just once. Between the trimmed V and J ends, which lost 7 bases and 0 bases, there was a span of 12 bases. This CDR3 has 15 residues. Germline CDR1 is MNHEY and CDR2 is SVGEGT. The source of this sequence is a woman between 65 and 79 years old with acute or convalescent COVID-19. Sequencing used peripheral blood. The chain couples TRBV6-2 or TRBV6-3 to TRBJ1-4, with a tentative D call TRBD1 (5 bases). The CDR3: CASIPGGATNEKLFF. CDR3 nucleotides: TGTGCCAGCATCCCGGGAGGGGCAACTAATGAAAAACTGTTTTTT.